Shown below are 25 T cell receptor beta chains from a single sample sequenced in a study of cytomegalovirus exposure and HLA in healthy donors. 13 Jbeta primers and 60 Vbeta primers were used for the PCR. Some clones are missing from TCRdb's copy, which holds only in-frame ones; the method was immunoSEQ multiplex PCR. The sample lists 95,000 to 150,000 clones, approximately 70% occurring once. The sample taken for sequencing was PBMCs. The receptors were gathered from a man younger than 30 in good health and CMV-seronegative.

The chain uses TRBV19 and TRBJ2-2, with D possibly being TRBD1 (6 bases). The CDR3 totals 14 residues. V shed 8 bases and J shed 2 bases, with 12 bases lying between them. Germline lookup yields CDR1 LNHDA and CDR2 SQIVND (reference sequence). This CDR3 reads CASRNRVNTGELFF. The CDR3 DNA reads TGTGCCAGTCGGAACAGGGTCAACACCGGGGAGCTGTTTTTT.

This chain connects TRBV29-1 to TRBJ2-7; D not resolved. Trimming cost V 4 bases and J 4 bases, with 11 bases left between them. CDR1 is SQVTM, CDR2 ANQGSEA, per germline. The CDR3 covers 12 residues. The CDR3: CSVGGRMYEQYF. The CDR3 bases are TGCAGCGTTGGTGGCCGAATGTACGAGCAGTACTTC.

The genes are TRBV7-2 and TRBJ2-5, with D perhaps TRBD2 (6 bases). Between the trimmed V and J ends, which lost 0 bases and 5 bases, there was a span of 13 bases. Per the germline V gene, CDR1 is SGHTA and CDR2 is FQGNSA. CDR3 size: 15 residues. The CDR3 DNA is TGTGCCAGCAGCTTAGCGGGAGGAGGGTGGGAGACCCAGTACTTC. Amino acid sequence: CASSLAGGGWETQYF.

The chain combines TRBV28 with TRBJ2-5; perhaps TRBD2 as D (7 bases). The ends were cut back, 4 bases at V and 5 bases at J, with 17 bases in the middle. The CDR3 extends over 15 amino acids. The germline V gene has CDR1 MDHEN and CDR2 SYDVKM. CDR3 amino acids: CASSSFGGLGETQYF. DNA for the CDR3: TGTGCCAGCAGTTCCTTCGGGGGGCTAGGCGAGACCCAGTACTTC.

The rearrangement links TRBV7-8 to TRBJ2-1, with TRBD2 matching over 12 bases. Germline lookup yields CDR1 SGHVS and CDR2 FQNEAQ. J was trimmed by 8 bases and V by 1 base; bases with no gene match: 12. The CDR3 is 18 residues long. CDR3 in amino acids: CASSLERFTSGRKYEQFF. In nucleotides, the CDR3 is TGTGCCAGCAGCTTAGAGCGATTCACTAGCGGGAGGAAGTATGAGCAGTTCTTC.

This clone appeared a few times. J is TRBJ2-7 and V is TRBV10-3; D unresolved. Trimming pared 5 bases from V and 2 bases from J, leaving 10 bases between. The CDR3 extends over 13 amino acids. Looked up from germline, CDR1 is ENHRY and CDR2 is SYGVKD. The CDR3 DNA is TGTGCCATCAGTCCCCAACTTACCTACGAGCAGTACTTC. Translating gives CAISPQLTYEQYF.

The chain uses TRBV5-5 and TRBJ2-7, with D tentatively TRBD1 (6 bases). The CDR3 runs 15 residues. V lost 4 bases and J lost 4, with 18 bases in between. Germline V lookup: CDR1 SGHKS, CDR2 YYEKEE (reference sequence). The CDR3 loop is CASSGHRALGYEQYF. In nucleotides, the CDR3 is TGTGCCAGCAGCGGCCACAGGGCGCTTGGGTACGAGCAGTACTTC.

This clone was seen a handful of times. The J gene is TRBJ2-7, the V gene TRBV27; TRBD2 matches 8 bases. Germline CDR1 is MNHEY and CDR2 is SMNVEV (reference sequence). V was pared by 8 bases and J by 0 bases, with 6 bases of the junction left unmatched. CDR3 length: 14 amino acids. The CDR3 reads CASPPGGGSYEQYF. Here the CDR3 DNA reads TGTGCCAGCCCGCCGGGGGGGGGCTCCTACGAGCAGTACTTC.

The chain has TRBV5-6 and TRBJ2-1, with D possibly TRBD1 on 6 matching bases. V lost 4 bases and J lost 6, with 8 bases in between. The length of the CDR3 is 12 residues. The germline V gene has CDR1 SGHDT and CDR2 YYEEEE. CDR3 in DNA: TGTGCCAGCAGCCAACAGGGCAATGAGCAGTTCTTC. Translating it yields CASSQQGNEQFF.

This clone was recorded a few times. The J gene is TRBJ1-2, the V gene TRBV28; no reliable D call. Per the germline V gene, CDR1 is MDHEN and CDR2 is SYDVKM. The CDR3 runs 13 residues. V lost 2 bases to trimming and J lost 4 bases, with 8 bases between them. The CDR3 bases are TGTGCCAGCAGTTTAGAGGGTGGCTATGGCTACACCTTC. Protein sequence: CASSLEGGYGYTF.

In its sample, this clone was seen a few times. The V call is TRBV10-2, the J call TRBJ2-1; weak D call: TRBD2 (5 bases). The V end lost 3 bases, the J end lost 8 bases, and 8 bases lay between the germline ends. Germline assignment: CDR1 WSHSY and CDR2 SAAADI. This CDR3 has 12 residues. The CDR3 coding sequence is TGCGCCAGCAGTGAAGGGCGGGATGAGCAGTTCTTC. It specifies CASSEGRDEQFF.

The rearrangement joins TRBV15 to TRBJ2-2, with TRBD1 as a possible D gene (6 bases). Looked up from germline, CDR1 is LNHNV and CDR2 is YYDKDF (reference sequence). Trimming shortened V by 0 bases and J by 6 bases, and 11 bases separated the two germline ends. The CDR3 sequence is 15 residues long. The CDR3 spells CATSRDAQGSGELFF. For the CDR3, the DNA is TGTGCCACCAGCAGAGACGCTCAGGGGTCCGGGGAGCTGTTTTTT.

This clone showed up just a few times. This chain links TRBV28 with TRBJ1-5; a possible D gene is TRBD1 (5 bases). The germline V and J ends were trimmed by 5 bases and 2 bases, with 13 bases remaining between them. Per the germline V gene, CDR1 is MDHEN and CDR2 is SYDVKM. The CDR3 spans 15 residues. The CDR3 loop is CASSLDTRGNQPQHF. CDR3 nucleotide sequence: TGTGCCAGCAGTCTGGACACTCGAGGCAATCAGCCCCAGCATTTT.

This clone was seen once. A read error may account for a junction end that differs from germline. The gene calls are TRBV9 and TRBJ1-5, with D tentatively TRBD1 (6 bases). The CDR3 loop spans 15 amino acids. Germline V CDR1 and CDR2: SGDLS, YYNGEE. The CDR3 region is CPSNKQGWSNQPQHF. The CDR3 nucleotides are TGTCCCAGCAACAAACAGGGATGGAGCAATCAGCCCCAGCATTTT.

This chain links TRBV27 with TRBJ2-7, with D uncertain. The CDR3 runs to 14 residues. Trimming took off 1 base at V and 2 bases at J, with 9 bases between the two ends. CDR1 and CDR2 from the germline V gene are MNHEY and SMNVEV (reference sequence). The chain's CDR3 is CASSLWASTYEQYF. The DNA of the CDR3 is TGTGCCAGCAGTTTATGGGCCAGTACCTACGAGCAGTACTTC.

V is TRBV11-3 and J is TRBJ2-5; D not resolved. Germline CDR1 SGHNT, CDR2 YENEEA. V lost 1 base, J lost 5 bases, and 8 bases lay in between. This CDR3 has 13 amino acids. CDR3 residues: CASSLVAGETQYF. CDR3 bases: TGTGCCAGCAGCTTAGTAGCCGGGGAGACCCAGTACTTC.

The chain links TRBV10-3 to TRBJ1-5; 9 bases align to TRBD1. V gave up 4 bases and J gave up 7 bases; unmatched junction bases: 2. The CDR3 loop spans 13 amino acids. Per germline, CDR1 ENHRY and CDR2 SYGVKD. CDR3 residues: CAISGTGEQPQHF. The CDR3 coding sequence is TGTGCCATCAGTGGGACAGGGGAGCAGCCCCAGCATTTT.

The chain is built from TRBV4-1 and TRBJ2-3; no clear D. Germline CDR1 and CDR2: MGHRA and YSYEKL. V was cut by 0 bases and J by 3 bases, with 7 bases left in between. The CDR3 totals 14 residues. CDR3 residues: CASSQDPATDTQYF. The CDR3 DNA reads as TGCGCCAGCAGCCAAGATCCCGCGACAGATACGCAGTATTTT.

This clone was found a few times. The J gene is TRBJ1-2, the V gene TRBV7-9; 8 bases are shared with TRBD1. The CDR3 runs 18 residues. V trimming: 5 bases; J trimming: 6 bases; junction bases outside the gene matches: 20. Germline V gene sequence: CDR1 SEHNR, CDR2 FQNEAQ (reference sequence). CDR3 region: CASSPKRLSSGGMDGYTF. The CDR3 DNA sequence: TGTGCCAGCAGCCCAAAGAGGCTTTCATCAGGGGGCATGGATGGCTACACCTTC.

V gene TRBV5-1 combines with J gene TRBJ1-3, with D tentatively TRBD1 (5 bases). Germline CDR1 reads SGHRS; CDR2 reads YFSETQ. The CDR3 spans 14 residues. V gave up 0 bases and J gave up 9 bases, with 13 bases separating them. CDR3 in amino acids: CASSLEGLGGTIYF. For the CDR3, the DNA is TGCGCCAGCAGCTTGGAAGGACTGGGGGGCACCATATATTTT.

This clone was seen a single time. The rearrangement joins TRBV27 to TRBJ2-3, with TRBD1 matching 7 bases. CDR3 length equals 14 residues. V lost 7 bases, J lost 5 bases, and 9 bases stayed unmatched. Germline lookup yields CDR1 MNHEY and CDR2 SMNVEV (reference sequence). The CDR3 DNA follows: TGTGCCAGCAACAAACTGGGGACAGAAGATACGCAGTATTTT. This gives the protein CASNKLGTEDTQYF.

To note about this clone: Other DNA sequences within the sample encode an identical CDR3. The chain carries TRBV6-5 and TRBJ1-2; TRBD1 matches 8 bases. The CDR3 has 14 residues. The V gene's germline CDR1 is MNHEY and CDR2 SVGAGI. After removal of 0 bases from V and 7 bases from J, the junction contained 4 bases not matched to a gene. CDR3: CASSYSTGAGGYTF. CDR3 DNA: TGTGCCAGCAGTTACTCGACAGGGGCCGGTGGCTACACCTTC.

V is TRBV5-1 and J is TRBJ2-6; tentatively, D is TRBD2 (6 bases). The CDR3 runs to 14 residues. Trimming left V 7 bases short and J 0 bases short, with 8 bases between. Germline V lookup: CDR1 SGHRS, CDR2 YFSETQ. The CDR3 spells CASGGSSGANVLTF. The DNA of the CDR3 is TGCGCCAGCGGGGGGTCCTCTGGGGCCAACGTCCTGACTTTC.

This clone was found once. Here the CDR3 reads CASSVGQGGTDTQYF. The CDR3 bases are TGTGCCAGCAGCGTAGGGCAGGGCGGCACAGATACGCAGTATTTT. This rearrangement joins TRBV9 to TRBJ2-3; possible D gene TRBD1, 5 bases. The CDR3 length is 15 residues. Germline V gives CDR1 SGDLS, CDR2 YYNGEE. V dropped 0 bases and J dropped 1 base, with 9 bases sitting between them.

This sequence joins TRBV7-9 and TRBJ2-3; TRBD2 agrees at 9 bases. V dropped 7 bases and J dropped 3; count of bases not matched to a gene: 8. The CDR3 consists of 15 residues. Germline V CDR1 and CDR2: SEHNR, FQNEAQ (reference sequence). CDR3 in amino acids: CASTISGSRTDTQYF. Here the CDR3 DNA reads TGTGCCAGCACCATTAGCGGGAGTAGAACAGATACGCAGTATTTT. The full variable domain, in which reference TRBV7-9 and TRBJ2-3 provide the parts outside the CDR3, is DTGVSQNPRHKITKRGQNVTFRCDPISEHNRLYWYRQTLGQGPEFLTYFQNEAQLEKSRLLSDRFSAERPKGSFSTLEIQRTEQGDSAMYLCASTISGSRTDTQYFGPGTRLTVL.